This T cell receptor (beta chain) was documented in a study of post-analysis software for immune sequencing data. Trimming left V 0 bases short and J 3 bases short, with 9 bases between. CDR1 and CDR2 from the germline V gene are SQVTM and ANQGSEA. This CDR3 is 13 amino acids long. Study-wide points: Patients showed TRBV5-6, TRBV5-1 and TRBV20-1 among 4 or 5 TRBV segments more frequent than in controls.

Researchers reported that TCR beta cDNA libraries carried unique molecular identifiers. TCRdb reanalysed the PCR reads using MiXCR and keeps one entry per CDR3 protein. This table has roughly 800,000 distinct CDR3 sequences, roughly 46% appearing once. A note on this clonotype: What it recognizes is unknown.

V and J are TRBV29-1 and TRBJ2-7, with D tentatively TRBD2 (6 bases). This TCR was sampled from a girl aged 10-17 years with multiple sclerosis. Sequenced sample: blood. This chain's CDR3 is CSVEEEGGYEQYF. The CDR3 DNA reads TGCAGCGTTGAAGAGGAGGGAGGCTACGAGCAGTACTTC.